The rows below give T cell receptor beta chains drawn from one sample of a study of memory CD4+ T cells and cytomegalovirus serostatus. Profiled with immunoSEQ multiplex PCR; TCRdb holds only in-frame clones, not every one. The table lists tens of thousands of clones, about 78% of them singletons. The sequenced sample was memory CD4+ T cells from blood. Receptors were obtained from an adult in good health and CMV-seronegative. CDR3s include the opening cysteine and the closing phenylalanine or tryptophan.

v_call | cdr3_aa
TRBV2 | CASSEDPRNTGELFF
TRBV4-1 | CASSVPGAVNQPQHF
TRBV6-5 | CASRKYNEQFF
TRBV7-2 | CASSYTDTQYF
TRBV19 | CATSGTGVLAGELFF
TRBV11-1 | CASSSGLIGAETQYF
TRBV7-8 | CASSESTSGKYNEQFF
TRBV28 | CASTLGGASGNTIYF
TRBV9 | CASTGTERIGELFF
TRBV28 | CASSLSKGHQPQHF
TRBV4-2 | CASSQGGQVGNQPQHF
TRBV19 | CASTSGRAGTDTQYF
TRBV11-2 | CASSLNEARTEAFF
TRBV6-5 | CASSGTGGGRTEAFF
TRBV25-1 | CASRGPNYEQYF
TRBV6-5 | CASSEGAGGYTF
TRBV4-2 | CASSQDRTGGAYEQYF
TRBV6-5 | CASSYSRDQPQHF
TRBV28 | CASSPSPGKATNEKLFF
TRBV7-2 | CASSFGTGPYGYTF
TRBV28 | CASRLDRGRETQYF
TRBV5-5 | CASSLVSGTGNYGYTF
TRBV19 | CASSATQGMNTEAFF
TRBV6-4 | CASRGTDKNTEAFF
TRBV5-8 | CASSHRTAGELFF
TRBV5-1 | CASSLELMVGGELFF
TRBV20-1 | CSAPGADTQYF
TRBV28 | CASSSGAQGNYGYTF
TRBV6-1 | CASSWTEETQYF
TRBV4-1 | CASSHPGTGNEKLFF
TRBV25-1 | CASSINVGGLGANVLTF
TRBV7-2 | CASSLGVDRATNYGYTF
TRBV4-3 | CASSRTGGVGGTEAFF
TRBV7-9 | CASSFRGAGANVLTF
TRBV19 | CASSPWTEQETQYF
TRBV2 | CASSNGQGHQPQHF
TRBV10-3 | CAITPTSGSYEQYF
TRBV4-3 | CASSQVQGIGNTIYF
TRBV7-2 | CASSLDRSKETQYF
TRBV6-1 | CASTWGGTDTQYF
TRBV7-9 | CASSPDRLGGYTF
TRBV9 | CASSVVGGSYNEQFF
TRBV2 | CASSGGSRGETQYF
TRBV7-9 | CASSLDMGNTEAFF
TRBV10-2 | CASSETSVGRHEQFF
TRBV7-2 | CASSSASFGTEAFF
TRBV30 | CAYPRGGSYNEQFF
TRBV5-1 | CASSWGTYGYTF
TRBV7-2 | CASSWEQGRGTEAFF
TRBV6-5 | CASADRRADTQYF
TRBV14 | CASSPPATDTQYF